Given below is one TCR beta chain in context. What it recognizes is unknown. The CDR3 consists of 13 residues. Germline CDR1 reads GTSNPN; CDR2 reads SVGIG (reference sequence). Trimming pared 5 bases from V and 6 bases from J, leaving 16 bases between. Sequenced by immunoSEQ multiplex PCR; TCRdb stores in-frame clones only, minus some. The table shows 50,000 to 60,000 clones, with roughly nine tenths occurring only once. This entry is derived from a study of OX40 agonist ivuxolimab in advanced cancers. The overall study: The dose-escalation group included hepatocellular carcinoma, melanoma, renal cell carcinoma and head and neck cancer. Two patients with cutaneous melanoma and one with hepatocellular carcinoma, three in total, showed partial responses. Study observations and caveats: Clonal expansion was seen in CD4+ and CD8+ blood T cells by week 6 at 0.1 to 3.0 mg/kg.

The specimen comprised CD4+ or CD8+ T cells sorted from blood, sampled in a trial of the OX40 agonist ivuxolimab. The TCR sequence derives from an adult with an advanced solid tumor such as melanoma, head and neck, liver or kidney cancer. The chain links TRBV30 to TRBJ1-1; D is unresolved. The CDR3 protein is CAWADGLNAEAFF. The CDR3 DNA is TGTGCCTGGGCCGACGGACTGAATGCTGAAGCTTTCTTT.